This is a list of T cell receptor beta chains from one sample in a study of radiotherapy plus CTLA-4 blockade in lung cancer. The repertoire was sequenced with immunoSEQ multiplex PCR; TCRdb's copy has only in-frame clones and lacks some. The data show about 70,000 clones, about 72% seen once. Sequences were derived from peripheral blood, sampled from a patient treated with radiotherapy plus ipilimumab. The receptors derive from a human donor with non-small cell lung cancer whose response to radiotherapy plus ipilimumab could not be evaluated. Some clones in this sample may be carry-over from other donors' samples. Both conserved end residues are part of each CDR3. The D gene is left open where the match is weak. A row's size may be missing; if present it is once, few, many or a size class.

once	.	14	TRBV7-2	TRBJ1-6	TGTGCCAGCAGCTTGAGGCAGGGAAATTCACCCCTCCACTTT	CASSLRQGNSPLHF
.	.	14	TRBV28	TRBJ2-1	TGTGCCAGCACTGAAGATAGCTCCTACAATGAGCAGTTCTTC	CASTEDSSYNEQFF
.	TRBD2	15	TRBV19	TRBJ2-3	TGTGCCAGTACGCCCAGCGGGGGGCCTACAGATACGCAGTATTTT	CASTPSGGPTDTQYF
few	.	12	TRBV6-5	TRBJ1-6	TGTGCCAGCTCCCGGAGCAATTCACCCCTCCACTTT	CASSRSNSPLHF
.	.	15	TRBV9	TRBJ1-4	TGTGCCAGCAGCGTAGTCCCAGGGCCGAATGAAAAACTGTTTTTT	CASSVVPGPNEKLFF
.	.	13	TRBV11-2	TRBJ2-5	TGTGCCAGCAGGTCGACAGATCAAGAGACCCAGTACTTC	CASRSTDQETQYF
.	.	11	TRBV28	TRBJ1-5	TGTGCCAGCAGTTTGAGTCAGCCCCAGCATTTT	CASSLSQPQHF
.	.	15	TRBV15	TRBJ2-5	TGTGCCACCAGCCCCGAGGGAGCAGGTCAAGAGACCCAGTACTTC	CATSPEGAGQETQYF
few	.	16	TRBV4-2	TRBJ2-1	TGTGCCAGCAGCCAAAGGACGGGGGACGGTTTGGATGAGCAGTTCTTC	CASSQRTGDGLDEQFF
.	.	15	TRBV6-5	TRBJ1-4	TGTGCCAGCAGTTCCGGGAGAAGGGCCAATGAAAACCTGTTTTTT	CASSSGRRANENLFF
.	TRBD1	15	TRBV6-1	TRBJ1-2	TGTGCCAGCAACCCTGGACAGGGGGCAGACTATGGCTACACCTTC	CASNPGQGADYGYTF
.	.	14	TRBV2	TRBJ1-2	TGTGCCAGCAGTGAGCGGGGTGTAGACTATGGCTACACCTTC	CASSERGVDYGYTF